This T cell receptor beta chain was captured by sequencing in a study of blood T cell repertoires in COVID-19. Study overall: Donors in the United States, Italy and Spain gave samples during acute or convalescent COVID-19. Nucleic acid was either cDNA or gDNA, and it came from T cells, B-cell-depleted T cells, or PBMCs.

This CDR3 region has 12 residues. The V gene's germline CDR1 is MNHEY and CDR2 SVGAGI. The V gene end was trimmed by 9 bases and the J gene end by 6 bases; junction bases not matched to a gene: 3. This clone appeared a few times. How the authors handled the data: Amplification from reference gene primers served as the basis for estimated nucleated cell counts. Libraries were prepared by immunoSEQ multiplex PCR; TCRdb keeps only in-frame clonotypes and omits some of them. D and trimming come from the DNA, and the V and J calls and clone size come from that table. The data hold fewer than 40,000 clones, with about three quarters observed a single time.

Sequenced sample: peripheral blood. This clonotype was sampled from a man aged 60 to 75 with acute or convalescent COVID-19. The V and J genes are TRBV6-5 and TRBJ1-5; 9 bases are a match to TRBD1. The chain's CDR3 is CASRTGVQPQHF. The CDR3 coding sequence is TGTGCCAGTCGGACAGGGGTTCAGCCCCAGCATTTT.